This is a list of T cell receptor beta chains from one sample in a study of long-term antiretroviral therapy in people with HIV. Some clones are missing from TCRdb's copy, which holds only in-frame ones; the method was immunoSEQ multiplex PCR. The sample consists of about 24,000 clones, 75% to 85% of them appearing once. Here the sequenced sample was unsorted PBMCs, taken 3 years after starting antiretroviral therapy. These receptors originate from a man aged 50 to 60 with HIV. The CDR3 runs from the conserved cysteine through the conserved F or W. The D gene is left open where the match is weak. Expanded clones get a size class; other rows say once, few or many, or leave the size out.

size	D	V	J	DNA	CDR3
medium-sized	.	TRBV7-9	TRBJ1-3	TGTGCCAGCAGCCCCGGGGCGGCTGGAAACACCATATATTTT	CASSPGAAGNTIYF
.	.	TRBV5-1	TRBJ2-4	TGCGCCAGCAGCTTGGAGTCCGGAACCGCAGGGAACATTCAGTACTTC	CASSLESGTAGNIQYF
once	.	TRBV6-5	TRBJ2-3	TGTGCCAGCAGTTACAGGACAGAATCCACAGATACGCAGTATTTT	CASSYRTESTDTQYF
.	.	TRBV30	TRBJ2-3	TGTGCCTGGAGTGTGGATAGGGTCGCAGATACGCAGTATTTT	CAWSVDRVADTQYF
.	.	TRBV19	TRBJ1-5	TGTGCCAGTAGTATAGGGGACCTACACAATCAGCCCCAGCATTTT	CASSIGDLHNQPQHF
few	TRBD2	TRBV9	TRBJ2-7	TGTGCCAGCAGCGGCGGGACTAGCGGATACTACGAGCAGTACTTC	CASSGGTSGYYEQYF
.	.	TRBV27	TRBJ2-3	TGTGCCAGCAGTTCCGACGGCCCGGATACGCAGTATTTT	CASSSDGPDTQYF
.	.	TRBV4-1	TRBJ1-5	TGCGCCAGCAGCCAACTCCTGGAGGGAGAGGTTAGCAATCAGCCCCAGCATTTT	CASSQLLEGEVSNQPQHF
few	TRBD2	TRBV4-1	TRBJ2-2	TGCGCCAGCAGCCAAGGGGGAGCGGGAGGGACCGGGGAGCTGTTTTTT	CASSQGGAGGTGELFF
.	TRBD2	TRBV7-8	TRBJ2-3	TGTGCCAGCAGCAACGGACTAGCCCCCACAGATACGCAGTATTTT	CASSNGLAPTDTQYF
.	TRBD1	TRBV7-6	TRBJ2-2	TGTGCCAGCAGCTTAGCACAGGGGAGTAACACCGGGGAGCTGTTTTTT	CASSLAQGSNTGELFF
.	.	TRBV28	TRBJ1-5	TGTGCCAGCCCCCGGGGAGGGCCCCAGCATTTT	CASPRGGPQHF